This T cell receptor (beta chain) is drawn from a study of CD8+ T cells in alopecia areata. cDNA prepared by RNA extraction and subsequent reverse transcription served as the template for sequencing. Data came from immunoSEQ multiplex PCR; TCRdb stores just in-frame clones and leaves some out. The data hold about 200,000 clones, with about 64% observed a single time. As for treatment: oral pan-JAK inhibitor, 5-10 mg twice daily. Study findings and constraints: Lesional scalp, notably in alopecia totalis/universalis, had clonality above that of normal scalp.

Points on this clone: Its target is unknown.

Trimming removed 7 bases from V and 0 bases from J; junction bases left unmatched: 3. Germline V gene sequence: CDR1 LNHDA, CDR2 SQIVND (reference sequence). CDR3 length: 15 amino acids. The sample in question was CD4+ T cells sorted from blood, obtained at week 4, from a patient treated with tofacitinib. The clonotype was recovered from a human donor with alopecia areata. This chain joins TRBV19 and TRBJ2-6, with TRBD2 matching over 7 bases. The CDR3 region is CASTAGSSGANVLTF. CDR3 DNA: TGTGCCAGTACAGCGGGGAGCTCTGGGGCCAACGTCCTGACTTTC.